The 9 T cell receptor beta chains listed next were all sequenced from one sample in a study of blood T cells in healthy people across ages. A second 7 to 11 cycle PCR used barcoded and J-beta primers. TCRdb re-analysed the 5' RACE reads in MiXCR, keeping a single row per CDR3 protein. The sample carries some 1.5 million distinct CDR3 sequences, 25% to 30% recorded once. Sequenced: blood. These receptors all come from a woman in her twenties or thirties in good health.

The gene calls are TRBV2 and TRBJ2-2; D call uncertain. The CDR3 runs 17 residues. The germline CDR1 and CDR2 sequences are SNHLY and FYNNEI. V gave up 6 bases and J gave up 4 bases, with 21 bases separating them. CDR3 in amino acids: CASRPSQKPFLTGELFF. CDR3 coding DNA: TGTGCCAGCAGGCCGTCACAGAAACCGTTCCTCACCGGGGAGCTGTTTTTT.

As for this clonotype: A much larger clone is a single base away; this may be a read error. The chain has TRBV6-2 or TRBV6-3 and TRBJ2-7; 9 bases are a match to TRBD2. This CDR3 has 16 amino acids. Germline V gene lookup returns CDR1 MNHEY and CDR2 SVGEGT. J was trimmed by 1 base and V by 4 bases; bases with no gene match: 8. CDR3 coding DNA: TGTGCCAGCAGTTCGGCAGCTAGCGGGGATTCCTACGAGCAGTACTTC. Its translation is CASSSAASGDSYEQYF.

Only a few counts were recorded for this clonotype. A clone one base away is much larger, so this may be a read error. The chain combines TRBV29-1 with TRBJ2-4, with 9 bases aligning to TRBD2. The CDR3 sequence is 14 residues long. V dropped 5 bases and J dropped 13; count of bases not matched to a gene: 15. Germline assignment: CDR1 SQVTM and CDR2 ANQGSEA. CDR3 loop: CSVSLAGSYNEQYF. DNA for the CDR3: TGCAGCGTTAGCCTAGCGGGATCCTACAATGAGCAGTACTTC.

The chain carries TRBV5-1 and TRBJ2-1, with 10 nucleotides matching TRBD2. Germline values: CDR1 SGHRS, CDR2 YFSETQ. This CDR3 has 15 amino acids. Losses at the gene ends were 4 bases for V and 3 bases for J; bases not matched to a gene: 4. The CDR3 loop is CASSTQRGGYNEQFF. Written as DNA, the CDR3 is TGCGCCAGCAGCACCCAGCGGGGGGGCTACAATGAGCAGTTCTTC.

The chain recombines TRBV5-1 with TRBJ1-1, with D unclear. CDR1 and CDR2 from the germline V gene are SGHRS and YFSETQ. The CDR3 is 14 residues long. Between the trimmed V and J ends, which lost 0 bases and 5 bases, there was a span of 11 bases. The CDR3 DNA follows: TGCGCCAGCAGCTTGGAAGTAGAGGGTACTGAAGCTTTCTTT. The encoded protein is CASSLEVEGTEAFF.

The chain links TRBV28 to TRBJ1-5, with D hard to call. From germline, CDR1 is MDHEN and CDR2 SYDVKM. The CDR3 covers 12 residues. V lost 8 bases, J lost 6 bases, and 11 bases lay in between. Here the CDR3 DNA reads TGTGCCAGCGGGGTCACGGGTCAGCCCCAGCATTTT. Translated: CASGVTGQPQHF.

The chain couples TRBV5-1 to TRBJ1-4; 8 bases match TRBD1. Germline lookup yields CDR1 SGHRS and CDR2 YFSETQ. V lost 2 bases and J lost 1; bases outside the gene matches: 7. The CDR3 has 17 amino acids. The CDR3 here is CASSFFGRGQTNEKLFF. The CDR3, as DNA: TGCGCCAGCAGCTTCTTCGGCAGGGGGCAAACTAATGAAAAACTGTTTTTT. The entire variable domain, with the rest obtained from reference TRBV5-1 and TRBJ1-4, is as follows: KAGVTQTPRYLIKTRGQQVTLSCSPISGHRSVSWYQQTPGQGLQFLFEYFSETQRNKGNFPGRFSGRQFSNSRSEMNVSTLELGDSALYLCASSFFGRGQTNEKLFFGSGTQLSVL.

V usage is TRBV24-1 and J usage is TRBJ2-2; TRBD1 matches at 11 bases. Per germline, CDR1 KGHDR and CDR2 SFDVKD. The V gene end was trimmed by 8 bases and the J gene end by 3 bases; junction bases not matched to a gene: 4. The CDR3 runs 15 residues. Written as DNA, the CDR3 is TGTGCCACCACTGGGACAGGGGGTCACACCGGGGAGCTGTTTTTT. Amino acids: CATTGTGGHTGELFF.

About this clonotype: This clone may be a read error of a much larger clone one base away. This chain connects TRBV29-1 to TRBJ2-4; the D gene is possibly TRBD2 (5 bases). The CDR3 covers 13 residues. The V end was cut by 5 bases, the J end by 6 bases, with 14 bases between. The germline CDR1 and CDR2 sequences are SQVTM and ANQGSEA. The CDR3 reads CSVKGWSGNIQYF. CDR3 bases: TGCAGCGTTAAAGGATGGAGCGGAAACATTCAGTACTTC.